This T cell receptor (beta chain) was sequenced in a study of T cell responses to AZD1222 COVID-19 vaccine. Study-wide results and caveats: The donor cohort was predominantly white British with a female majority, and clonal diversity may have been underestimated. Per reports, nearly half of all spike-specific TCRs target regions that are unmutated in variants.

As regards this clone: Its antigen is as yet unknown.

Here immunoSEQ multiplex PCR was the method, and the copy in TCRdb shows in-frame clones only, minus some. The table shows under 200,000 clones, with approximately 93% occurring only once. The sequences come from peripheral blood, collected on day 0 of AZD1222 vaccination. The source is an adult in good health.

In DNA form, the CDR3 reads TGCGCCAGCAGTTCTGACAGTTTCTATGGCTACACCTTC. Translation: CASSSDSFYGYTF. The chain carries TRBV5-1 and TRBJ1-2; tentative D call: TRBD1 (5 bases). V was pared by 5 bases and J by 4 bases, with 12 bases between. The CDR3 is 13 residues long. Germline CDR1 reads SGHRS; CDR2 reads YFSETQ.